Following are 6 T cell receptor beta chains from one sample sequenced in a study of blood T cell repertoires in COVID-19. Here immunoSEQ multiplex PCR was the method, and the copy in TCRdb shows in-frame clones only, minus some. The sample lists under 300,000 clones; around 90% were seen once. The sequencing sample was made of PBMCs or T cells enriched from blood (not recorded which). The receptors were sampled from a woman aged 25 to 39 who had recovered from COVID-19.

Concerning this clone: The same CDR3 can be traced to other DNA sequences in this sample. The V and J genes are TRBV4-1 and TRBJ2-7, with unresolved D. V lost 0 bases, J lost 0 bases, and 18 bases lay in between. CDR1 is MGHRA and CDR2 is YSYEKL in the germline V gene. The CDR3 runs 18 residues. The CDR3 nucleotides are TGCGCCAGCAGCCAAGACCCCCCCCCGAAGATTAGCTCCTACGAGCAGTACTTC. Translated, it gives CASSQDPPPKISSYEQYF.

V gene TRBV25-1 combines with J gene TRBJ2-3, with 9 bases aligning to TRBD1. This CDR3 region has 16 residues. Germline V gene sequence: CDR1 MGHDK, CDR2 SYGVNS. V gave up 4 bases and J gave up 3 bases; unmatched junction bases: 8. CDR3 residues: CASSGTGAPVTDTQYF. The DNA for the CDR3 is TGTGCCAGCAGTGGGACAGGGGCGCCGGTTACAGATACGCAGTATTTT. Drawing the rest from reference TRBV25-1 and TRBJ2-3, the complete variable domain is EADIYQTPRYLVIGTGKKITLECSQTMGHDKMYWYQQDPGMELHLIHYSYGVNSTEKGDLSSESTVSRIRTEHFPLTLESARPSHTSQYLCASSGTGAPVTDTQYFGPGTRLTVL.

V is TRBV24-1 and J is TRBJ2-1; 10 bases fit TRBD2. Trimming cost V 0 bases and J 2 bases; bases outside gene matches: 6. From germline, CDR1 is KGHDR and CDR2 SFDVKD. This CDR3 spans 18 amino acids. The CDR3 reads CATSDLWLAGETYNEQFF. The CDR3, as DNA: TGTGCCACCAGTGATTTGTGGCTAGCGGGAGAAACCTACAATGAGCAGTTCTTC.

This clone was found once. The CDR3 sequence: CASSLLNYGYTF. CDR3 nucleotide sequence: TGTGCCAGCAGTCTTCTCAACTATGGCTACACCTTC. The rearrangement joins TRBV28 to TRBJ1-2, with D hard to call. Trimming took 5 bases from V and 2 from J, leaving 6 bases between them. CDR1 is MDHEN and CDR2 is SYDVKM in the germline V gene. This CDR3 contains 12 residues.

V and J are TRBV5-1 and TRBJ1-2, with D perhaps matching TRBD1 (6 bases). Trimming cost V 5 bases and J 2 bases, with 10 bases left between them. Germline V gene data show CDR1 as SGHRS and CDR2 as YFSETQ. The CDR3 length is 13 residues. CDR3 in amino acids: CASRSGQNYGYTF. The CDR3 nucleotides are TGCGCCAGCAGATCCGGACAGAACTATGGCTACACCTTC.

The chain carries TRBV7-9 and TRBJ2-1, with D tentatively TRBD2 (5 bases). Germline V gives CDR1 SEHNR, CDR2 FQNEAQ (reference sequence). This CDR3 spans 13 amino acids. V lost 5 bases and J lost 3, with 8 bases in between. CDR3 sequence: CASSPGNYNEQFF. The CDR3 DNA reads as TGTGCCAGCAGCCCGGGGAACTACAATGAGCAGTTCTTC.